The sequence of this TCR beta chain was determined in a study of T cells after yellow fever vaccination. Findings and limits, study-wide: Post-booster repertoires again held most primary-vaccination clones (just under 97% CD4, roughly 90% CD8). Only a small proportion of the clonotypes turned up in both the CD4 and the CD8 compartments, likely arising from convergent recombination.

The CDR3 loop spans 17 amino acids. Germline CDR1 is ENHRY and CDR2 is SYGVKD. Trimming took 7 bases from V and 6 from J; bases not matched to a gene: 18. TCRdb analysed the 5' RACE reads with MiXCR anew, one entry per CDR3 protein. The sample has 450,000 to 550,000 distinct CDR3 sequences; 21% are singletons. This clonotype appeared many times. Its antigen is not identified. The sequencing here drew on PBMCs, taken less than 25 days after the first yellow fever vaccination. This clonotype was obtained from a man younger than 35 who received the YFV17D yellow fever vaccine. This chain uses TRBV10-3 with TRBJ1-2; 9 bases are a match to TRBD1. This chain's CDR3 is CAIKPLAGTGKEHGYTF. DNA of the CDR3: TGTGCCATCAAACCCCTGGCTGGGACAGGGAAGGAACATGGCTACACCTTC.